Following are 2 T cell receptor beta chains from one sample sequenced in a study of cytomegalovirus exposure and HLA in healthy donors. Clones were sequenced by immunoSEQ multiplex PCR, and TCRdb holds only the in-frame ones, with some missing. The repertoire holds roughly 250,000 clones, with around 87% as singletons. The sequenced sample was PBMCs. These receptor sequences come from a woman under 40 in good health and CMV-seropositive.

The J gene is TRBJ1-1, the V gene TRBV28; D is uncertain. The CDR3 sequence is 12 residues long. Germline V gene data show CDR1 as MDHEN and CDR2 as SYDVKM. Trimming shortened V by 8 bases and J by 6 bases, and 13 bases separated the two germline ends. The CDR3 coding sequence is TGTGCCAGCGGTGCGGATAAACCTGAAGCTTTCTTT. Amino acids: CASGADKPEAFF.

The CDR3 DNA sequence: TGTGCCAGCAGCGCGACACGAGAGACCCAGTACTTC. Its protein is CASSATRETQYF. The V gene is TRBV7-2, the J gene TRBJ2-5; D unresolved. The length of the CDR3 is 12 residues. Trimming pared 5 bases from V and 4 bases from J, leaving 8 bases between. The V gene's germline CDR1 is SGHTA and CDR2 FQGNSA.